Described below is a single TCR beta chain sequence and its context. Its matching antigen is unknown. Other DNA sequences within the sample encode an identical CDR3. The data are from a study of shared clonotypes between healthy human individuals. About the research overall: Aged 18 to 49, the donors were a couple of women and three men.

Repertoires were generated with immunoSEQ multiplex PCR, while TCRdb's copy carries only in-frame clones and drops some. The sample lists over a million clones; roughly 97% were seen once. Study-wide results and limits: Naive CD4 clonotypes were shared across a handful of donors at roughly 5%.

Germline lookup yields CDR1 SQVTM and CDR2 ANQGSEA. The CDR3 runs to 11 residues. V was clipped by 3 bases and J by 6 bases, with 6 bases between them. The sequence came from a man younger than 40 in good health. The chain couples TRBV29-1 to TRBJ2-1; D unresolved. The sequencing input was naive CD4+ T cells sorted from blood. Subset described: CD45RA+ positively selected. The CDR3 sequence: CSVERLNEQFF. CDR3 in DNA: TGCAGCGTTGAGAGGCTCAATGAGCAGTTCTTC.